This entry concerns a single T cell receptor beta chain. What it recognizes is unknown. Over chemoradiotherapy, repertoires were sampled more than once. Profiled with immunoSEQ multiplex PCR; TCRdb holds only in-frame clones, not every one. The sample consists of roughly 3,000 clones, 89% of them appearing once. The sample is drawn from a study of chemoradiotherapy in HPV16-positive cancers. Overall study findings and caveats: Only two HPV16-positive patients supplied the functional HPV-specificity definition.

The TCR was taken from a human donor with HPV-associated anogenital cancer. The input for sequencing was tumor tissue, taken from a patient who underwent chemoradiotherapy.

The CDR3 here is CASSSGTPDQPQHF. The CDR3 region has the DNA TGTGCCAGCAGCTCCGGGACACCAGATCAGCCCCAGCATTTT. This chain links TRBV5-6 with TRBJ1-5, with D perhaps TRBD1 (6 bases). The V gene's germline CDR1 is SGHDT and CDR2 YYEEEE. The V end lost 3 bases, the J end lost 5 bases, and 12 bases lay between the germline ends. This CDR3 region has 14 residues. The full variable domain, in which reference TRBV5-6 and TRBJ1-5 provide the parts outside the CDR3, is DAGVTQSPTHLIKTRGQQVTLRCSPKSGHDTVSWYQQALGQGPQFIFQYYEEEERQRGNFPDRFSGHQFPNYSSELNVNALLLGDSALYLCASSSGTPDQPQHFGDGTRLSIL.